The 5 T cell receptor beta chains below come from one sample, sequenced in a study of CD8+ T cells in alopecia areata (dated by TCRdb to the late 2010s). Pooled mouse cutaneous lymph node cells were stained for CD4, CD8alpha, NKG2D, NKG2ACE and other markers and were then sorted on a BD Influx. The protocol used for the library was the immunoSEQ multiplex PCR assay. To provide template for TCR sequencing, every sample had RNA extracted and reverse transcribed into cDNA. Not all clones reach the TCRdb copy of this immuneACCESS table, which keeps in-frame sequences only. Checked studies attribute under half of the gap to unresolved V genes and leave the rest unexplained. In this sample, 200,000 to 300,000 clones appear, none counted once only. The ten largest account for about 1.2% of the sample. Sequencing was done on a sample of CD4+ T cells sorted from a lymph node. These TCRs come from a C3H/HeJ mouse with alopecia areata. In terms of MHC, this strain is H2-k.

In the case of this clone: Gene names and germline refer to mouse. Read sequence stops 4 residues before the CDR3 end, and the germline J gene provides the missing end. The same CDR3 arises from other DNA sequences in this sample as well. The V gene is TRBV1, the J gene TRBJ2-1, with D maybe TRBD2 (5 bases). With 0 bases removed from V and 3 bases from J, the gap between germline ends came to 6 bases. The germline V gene has CDR1 NSQYPW and CDR2 LRSPGD (reference sequence). There are 14 residues in the CDR3. The CDR3 is CTCSADLGYAEQFF. Partial CDR3 DNA: TGCACCTGCAGTGCAGATCTGGGCTATGCT.

Regarding this clone: Mouse names are used for the genes. The read stops 4 residues short of the end of the CDR3; the missing end is completed from the germline J gene. The chain couples TRBV1 to TRBJ1-2; D perhaps matches TRBD1 (5 bases). This CDR3 region has 14 residues. V gave up 4 bases and J gave up 0 bases, with 9 bases separating them. The germline V gene has CDR1 NSQYPW and CDR2 LRSPGD (reference sequence). The CDR3 loop reads CTCSEGRANSDYTF. Partial CDR3 DNA: TGCACCTGCAGTGAGGGGAGGGCAAACTCC.

This clone was detected only a few times. Mouse gene names apply. The read is 4 residues too short to cover the CDR3 end, so that end is filled in from the germline J gene. The genes are TRBV5 and TRBJ1-1; D might be TRBD1 (6 bases). Germline assignment: CDR1 LGHNA and CDR2 YNLKQL (reference sequence). Trimming left V 0 bases short and J 1 base short, with 9 bases between. The CDR3 has 15 residues. CDR3 DNA (partial): TGTGCCAGCAGCCAAGATACAGGGAGAAACACA. This gives the protein CASSQDTGRNT. The whole CDR3 sequence is CASSQDTGRNTEVFF.

In regard to this clone: Germline and genes here are mouse. The read ends 4 residues shy of where the CDR3 ends; the end is completed using the germline J gene. The gene calls are TRBV13-1 and TRBJ2-5; 8 bases are a match to TRBD1. CDR3 size: 15 residues. Germline V gene sequence: CDR1 NSHNY, CDR2 SYGAGN. CDR3 DNA (partial): TGTGCCAGCAGTGATGGGTGGGGACAGGAAGAC. Its translation: CASSDGWGQED. The whole CDR3 region reads CASSDGWGQEDTQYF.

In this sample, this clone turned up a few times. Genes here carry mouse names. The read falls 4 residues short of the CDR3 end, and the missing part is taken from the germline J gene. Other DNA variants within this sample encode the same CDR3. The genes are TRBV13-2 and TRBJ2-2; 10 nucleotides line up with TRBD1. This CDR3 has 15 amino acids. V trimming: 3 bases; J trimming: 2 bases; junction bases outside the gene matches: 1. The V gene's germline CDR1 is NNHNN and CDR2 SYGAGS (reference sequence). The CDR3 bases that were read are TGTGCCAGCGGTGGGGACAGGGGTAACACCGGG. It codes for CASGGDRGNTG. The full CDR3 protein is CASGGDRGNTGQLYF.